This is a list of T cell receptor beta chains from one sample in a study of identical twins. Each CDR3 protein is one row after TCRdb ran MiXCR on the 5' RACE reads. The repertoire includes hundreds of thousands of distinct CDR3 sequences, 20% to 25% of them detected once, and roughly 4% sits in the top ten. This same sample was also taken into another study, of T cells expressing NK-cell markers.

Sequenced input: PBMCs. Every receptor here comes from a woman aged 18-29 years in good health. The CDR3 runs from the conserved cysteine through the conserved F or W. The order of the fields is CDR3 protein, CDR3 DNA, V gene, clone size, J gene, D gene. A D gene is named only where the DNA matches it firmly. Size tells how often a clone was seen (once, few, many) or the class of an expanded clone, and some rows leave it out.

CDR3: CASSFAGTYEQYF
DNA: TGTGCCAGCAGCTTCGCGGGAACCTACGAGCAGTACTTC
V: TRBV5-6
size: NA
J: TRBJ2-7
D: NA

CDR3: CASSPGQGSNEQYF
DNA: TGTGCCAGCAGCCCCGGACAGGGTTCCAACGAGCAGTACTTC
V: TRBV12-3/TRBV12-4
size: few
J: TRBJ2-7
D: TRBD1

CDR3: CASSFPPVETQYF
DNA: TGTGCCAGCAGTTTTCCCCCGGTAGAAACGCAGTATTTT
V: TRBV12-3/TRBV12-4
size: NA
J: TRBJ2-3
D: NA

CDR3: CASSYTGPWSTGELFF
DNA: TGTGCCAGCAGCTATACTGGGCCCTGGAGCACCGGGGAGCTGTTTTTT
V: TRBV14
size: NA
J: TRBJ2-2
D: NA

CDR3: CSARDGRGYEQYF
DNA: TGCAGTGCTAGAGATGGACGGGGCTACGAGCAGTACTTC
V: TRBV20-1
size: few
J: TRBJ2-7
D: NA

CDR3: CAISAVENTEAFF
DNA: TGTGCCATCAGTGCTGTAGAGAACACTGAAGCTTTCTTT
V: TRBV10-3
size: NA
J: TRBJ1-1
D: NA

CDR3: CASSFAGGQAFF
DNA: TGTGCCAGCAGTTTTGCCGGGGGACAAGCTTTCTTT
V: TRBV27
size: few
J: TRBJ1-1
D: NA

CDR3: CSVCRSGGLQETQYF
DNA: TGCAGCGTTTGCCGCTCGGGCGGACTTCAAGAGACCCAGTACTTC
V: TRBV29-1
size: few
J: TRBJ2-5
D: NA

CDR3: CASSLGVPRRVNTEAFF
DNA: TGTGCCAGCAGTTTGGGTGTCCCGCGTCGGGTGAACACTGAAGCTTTCTTT
V: TRBV12-3/TRBV12-4
size: NA
J: TRBJ1-1
D: NA

CDR3: CASSFVLAGEQFF
DNA: TGTGCCAGCAGCTTCGTTCTAGCAGGGGAGCAGTTCTTC
V: TRBV7-9
size: NA
J: TRBJ2-1
D: NA